This T cell receptor beta chain was sequenced for a study of T cell responses to AZD1222 COVID-19 vaccine. Broader study findings: It was only a handful of AZD1222 recipients who were seropositive at baseline. Spike-specific TCR breadth and depth both grew after two AZD1222 doses. Possibly, clonal diversity was underestimated; donors were largely white British and included more females. Across the whole spike, CD4 TCRs peaked at regions 160-218 and 743-854.

Only in-frame clones appear in the TCRdb table, and some are missing; sequencing was by immunoSEQ multiplex PCR. The table records approximately 73,000 clones, over 80% of them present only once. Worth noting for this clone: Antigen specificity is unknown.

CDR1 MGHRA and CDR2 YSYEKL come from the germline V gene. With 8 bases removed from V and 6 bases from J, the gap between germline ends came to 10 bases. CDR3 length: 12 residues. The TCR was taken from an adult in good health. Source: peripheral blood, taken on day 0 of AZD1222 vaccination. This chain connects TRBV4-1 to TRBJ2-2; D call uncertain. CDR3 in amino acids: CASADRSGELFF. CDR3 DNA sequence: TGCGCCAGCGCGGATAGGTCCGGGGAGCTGTTTTTT.